This is a list of T cell receptor beta chains from one sample in a study of cytomegalovirus exposure and HLA in healthy donors. Measured with immunoSEQ multiplex PCR; TCRdb has only the in-frame clones, and not every one. The data contain 200,000 to 250,000 clones, about 83% of them singletons. Sequencing was done on a sample of PBMCs. The receptors derive from a man between 18 and 29 years old in good health and CMV-seronegative. CDR3s include the opening cysteine and the closing phenylalanine or tryptophan. The order of the fields is clone size, D gene, J gene, V gene, CDR3 DNA, CDR3 protein. A D gene is named only where the DNA matches it firmly. The size field is filled for only some rows; it gives once, few, many or a size class.

-	TRBD2	TRBJ2-7	TRBV7-2	TGTGCCAGCACCCGGGGACTAGCGGACTACGAGCAGTACTTC	CASTRGLADYEQYF
-	TRBD2	TRBJ2-1	TRBV5-4	TGTGCCAGCAGCCTCGTGGGACTAGCGGGGAATGAGCAGTTCTTC	CASSLVGLAGNEQFF
few	TRBD1	TRBJ1-1	TRBV29-1	TGCAGCACTCGACAGGGAGAAGGGAACACTGAAGCTTTCTTT	CSTRQGEGNTEAFF
-	-	TRBJ2-7	TRBV5-1	TGCGCCAGCAGGGAGGTAGGACGTTACGAGCAGTACTTC	CASREVGRYEQYF
-	TRBD2	TRBJ2-1	TRBV27	TGTGCCAGCAGCCGGGGGGGGCCGTCCTACAATGAGCAGTTCTTC	CASSRGGPSYNEQFF
-	-	TRBJ2-7	TRBV12-5	TGTGCTAGTGGTTTGCCAGCTAGTGGGGAGCAGTACTTC	CASGLPASGEQYF
-	-	TRBJ2-1	TRBV9	TGTGCCAGCAGCGTAGACGGAGGCCCTATGAATGAGCAGTTCTTC	CASSVDGGPMNEQFF
-	-	TRBJ2-3	TRBV5-6	TGTGCCAGCAGCTTGTCTCAGGCTAGCACAGATACGCAGTATTTT	CASSLSQASTDTQYF
-	TRBD1	TRBJ2-7	TRBV28	TGTGCCAGCAGCACAACCGGGACAGCAAGCTACGAGCAGTACTTC	CASSTTGTASYEQYF
-	TRBD2	TRBJ2-7	TRBV7-3	TGTGCCAGCAGCCCACAGCCTAGCGGGCTATACGAGCAGTACTTC	CASSPQPSGLYEQYF
-	TRBD1	TRBJ2-1	TRBV10-3	TGTGCCATCGGGCGCTTGGGACAGGGAGACAATGAGCAGTTCTTC	CAIGRLGQGDNEQFF
-	-	TRBJ2-1	TRBV10-3	TGTGCCATCAGTGAAGCTGGTGATGAGCAGTTCTTC	CAISEAGDEQFF
-	TRBD2	TRBJ2-2	TRBV29-1	TGCAGCCCCGAGGCCGGGGGGAAGAGGGCCGGGGAGCTGTTTTTT	CSPEAGGKRAGELFF
-	-	TRBJ1-4	TRBV6-5	TGTGCCAGCAGTCCAGGGTCCACTAATGAAAAACTGTTTTTT	CASSPGSTNEKLFF
-	-	TRBJ2-7	TRBV28	-	CASSRAGRVDYEQYF
-	TRBD2	TRBJ2-7	TRBV6-5	TGTGCCAGCAGAGCGGGGGCGGTCCCCTCCTACGAGCAGTACTTC	CASRAGAVPSYEQYF
-	TRBD2	TRBJ2-3	TRBV10-1	TGCGCCAGCAGTGAGTCGGCTAGCGGGGACGGAGGTACGCAGTATTTT	CASSESASGDGGTQYF